This T cell receptor beta chain derives from a study of technical replicates of blood from a few donors. This table comes from immunoSEQ multiplex PCR, and its TCRdb copy is limited to in-frame clones, with some not included. Seen here are over 70,000 clones, approximately 91% observed once, and the top ten hold approximately 4.4%. The sequence derives from a human donor in good health. Some clones in this sample may be carry-over from other donors' samples. Sequenced: PBMCs.

The CDR3 bases are TGTGCCAGCAGTGAAGGTGTGACAACTCGTAGCACAGATACGCAGTATTTT. Translated, it gives CASSEGVTTRSTDTQYF. This chain uses TRBV2 with TRBJ2-3, with D unresolved. Germline lookup yields CDR1 SNHLY and CDR2 FYNNEI. The CDR3 is 17 amino acids. Trimming left V 1 base short and J 0 bases short, with 14 bases between. The variable domain in full, with the rest retrieved from reference TRBV2 and TRBJ2-3, is EPEVTQTPSHQVTQMGQEVILRCVPISNHLYFYWYRQILGQKVEFLVSFYNNEISEKSEIFDDQFSVERPDGSNFTLKIRSTKLEDSAMYFCASSEGVTTRSTDTQYFGPGTRLTVL.